These T cell receptor beta chains were read from a single sample in a study of cytomegalovirus exposure and HLA in healthy donors. The repertoire was sequenced with immunoSEQ multiplex PCR; TCRdb's copy has only in-frame clones and lacks some. The data hold over 200,000 clones, with 90% observed a single time. The sequencing sample was made of PBMCs. The source of these receptors is a woman aged 25 to 39 in good health and CMV-seronegative. Both conserved end residues are part of each CDR3. The order of the fields is D gene, J gene, clone size, V gene, CDR3 DNA, CDR3 protein. D genes are given only for firm matches. Part of the rows lack a size; the others show once, few, many or a class for expanded clones.

D gene: TRBD1
J gene: TRBJ2-3
clone size: NA
V gene: TRBV10-3
CDR3 DNA: TGTGCCATCAGTTCTCAGGGGGCTGGGGGCACAGATACGCAGTATTTT
CDR3 protein: CAISSQGAGGTDTQYF

D gene: TRBD1
J gene: TRBJ1-1
clone size: NA
V gene: TRBV5-1
CDR3 DNA: TGCGCCAGCAGCGAAGGGAATATCGGGACAGTGAACACTGAAGCTTTCTTT
CDR3 protein: CASSEGNIGTVNTEAFF

D gene: NA
J gene: TRBJ1-5
clone size: NA
V gene: TRBV5-6
CDR3 DNA: TGTGCCAGCAGCTTACAGAATCAGCCCCAGCATTTT
CDR3 protein: CASSLQNQPQHF

D gene: TRBD2
J gene: TRBJ2-5
clone size: NA
V gene: TRBV5-1
CDR3 DNA: TGCGCCAGCAGCCTAACTAGCGGACAAGAGACCCAGTACTTC
CDR3 protein: CASSLTSGQETQYF

D gene: TRBD2
J gene: TRBJ2-7
clone size: NA
V gene: TRBV30
CDR3 DNA: TGTGCCTGGACCGGGGGGGGTTCCTACGAGCAGTACTTC
CDR3 protein: CAWTGGGSYEQYF

D gene: NA
J gene: TRBJ1-5
clone size: NA
V gene: TRBV10-2
CDR3 DNA: TGCGCCAGCAGTGTACAGGGTACTCAGCCCCAGCATTTT
CDR3 protein: CASSVQGTQPQHF

D gene: NA
J gene: TRBJ2-7
clone size: NA
V gene: TRBV7-9
CDR3 DNA: TGTGCCAGCAGCTTTGGGGCAGGGTCCTCCTACGAGCAGTACTTC
CDR3 protein: CASSFGAGSSYEQYF

D gene: NA
J gene: TRBJ2-7
clone size: NA
V gene: TRBV27
CDR3 DNA: TGTGCCAGCAGTCTAACCAGGGGGGCCTACGAGCAGTACTTC
CDR3 protein: CASSLTRGAYEQYF

D gene: NA
J gene: TRBJ1-1
clone size: NA
V gene: TRBV29-1
CDR3 DNA: TGCAGCGTTGAAGATCAGGGCACTGAAGCTTTCTTT
CDR3 protein: CSVEDQGTEAFF

D gene: NA
J gene: TRBJ1-1
clone size: once
V gene: TRBV29-1
CDR3 DNA: TGCAGCGTTGTGACAGGTCGGGGTGAAGCTTTCTTT
CDR3 protein: CSVVTGRGEAFF

D gene: NA
J gene: TRBJ2-7
clone size: NA
V gene: TRBV9
CDR3 DNA: TGTGCCAGCAGCGCGGGTGGGGTCAGCGAGCAGTACTTC
CDR3 protein: CASSAGGVSEQYF

D gene: NA
J gene: TRBJ2-3
clone size: NA
V gene: TRBV2
CDR3 DNA: TGTGCCAGCAGTGACCCCGGGAGTGGGACAGATACGCAGTATTTT
CDR3 protein: CASSDPGSGTDTQYF

D gene: NA
J gene: TRBJ2-1
clone size: NA
V gene: TRBV28
CDR3 DNA: TGTGCCAGCAGTTTAGGCCTAGGGGATGAGCAGTTCTTC
CDR3 protein: CASSLGLGDEQFF

D gene: TRBD2
J gene: TRBJ2-3
clone size: NA
V gene: TRBV9
CDR3 DNA: TGTGCCAGCAGCGTAGAACTAGCGGGGAGCACAGATACGCAGTATTTT
CDR3 protein: CASSVELAGSTDTQYF

D gene: TRBD2
J gene: TRBJ2-7
clone size: NA
V gene: TRBV4-2
CDR3 DNA: TGTGCCAGCAGCCAAGATAGACTAGCGCCCGAGCAGTACTTC
CDR3 protein: CASSQDRLAPEQYF

D gene: TRBD2
J gene: TRBJ2-3
clone size: NA
V gene: TRBV6-4
CDR3 DNA: TGTGCCAGCAGTGACTCGGCAGCGGGAGAGAAAGATACGCAGTATTTT
CDR3 protein: CASSDSAAGEKDTQYF

D gene: TRBD1
J gene: TRBJ2-5
clone size: NA
V gene: TRBV9
CDR3 DNA: TGTGCCAGCAGCTCGGGGACAGGGAAAGAGACCCAGTACTTC
CDR3 protein: CASSSGTGKETQYF

D gene: TRBD1
J gene: TRBJ2-7
clone size: NA
V gene: TRBV7-8
CDR3 DNA: TGTGCCAGCAGTCCACGGGACAGGGCCTACGAGCAGTACTTC
CDR3 protein: CASSPRDRAYEQYF

D gene: NA
J gene: TRBJ2-7
clone size: NA
V gene: TRBV11-2
CDR3 DNA: TGTGCCAGCAGCCCATTTCTCGGGGGCGAGCAGTACTTC
CDR3 protein: CASSPFLGGEQYF

D gene: TRBD1
J gene: TRBJ2-7
clone size: NA
V gene: TRBV4-1
CDR3 DNA: TGCGCCAGCAGCCAAGGGACAGGGTCCGGGTACGAGCAGTACTTC
CDR3 protein: CASSQGTGSGYEQYF

D gene: NA
J gene: TRBJ2-2
clone size: once
V gene: TRBV28
CDR3 DNA: TGTGCCAGCGCCGTGGGCGGATCTAACACCGGGGAGCTGTTTTTT
CDR3 protein: CASAVGGSNTGELFF

D gene: TRBD2
J gene: TRBJ2-3
clone size: NA
V gene: TRBV6-6
CDR3 DNA: TGTGCCAGCAGTTCCTCCGGGACTAGCGGCACAGATACGCAGTATTTT
CDR3 protein: CASSSSGTSGTDTQYF

D gene: NA
J gene: TRBJ2-7
clone size: NA
V gene: TRBV30
CDR3 DNA: TGTGCCTGGAGTGTAGGAAACAGGGCAGAGCAGTACTTC
CDR3 protein: CAWSVGNRAEQYF

D gene: NA
J gene: TRBJ2-1
clone size: NA
V gene: TRBV9
CDR3 DNA: TGTGCCAGCAATGGAGATGGGGTTCAGTTGGGGGCCTCTGAGCAGTTCTTC
CDR3 protein: CASNGDGVQLGASEQFF

D gene: NA
J gene: TRBJ2-7
clone size: NA
V gene: TRBV11-3
CDR3 DNA: TGTGCCAGCAGCCAAAGACAGGCCACTACGAAGGAGCAGTACTTC
CDR3 protein: CASSQRQATTKEQYF

D gene: TRBD1
J gene: TRBJ2-4
clone size: NA
V gene: TRBV11-2
CDR3 DNA: TGTGCCAGCAGCCCCCGGACAGGTGAAGCCAAAAACATTCAGTACTTC
CDR3 protein: CASSPRTGEAKNIQYF

D gene: NA
J gene: TRBJ2-7
clone size: NA
V gene: TRBV9
CDR3 DNA: TGTGCCAGCAGCGTAGCGCAGGGGAGCTCCTACGAGCAGTACTTC
CDR3 protein: CASSVAQGSSYEQYF

D gene: NA
J gene: TRBJ2-2
clone size: once
V gene: TRBV30
CDR3 DNA: TGTGCCTGGAGTGTACTGGGCGGGGAGCTGTTTTTT
CDR3 protein: CAWSVLGGELFF

D gene: TRBD1
J gene: TRBJ2-2
clone size: NA
V gene: TRBV7-9
CDR3 DNA: TGTGCCAGCAGCTTGGGGACAGGCTACACCGGGGAGCTGTTTTTT
CDR3 protein: CASSLGTGYTGELFF

D gene: NA
J gene: TRBJ2-7
clone size: once
V gene: TRBV27
CDR3 DNA: TGTGCCAGCAGTTCGGGACTTGGCACTTACGAGCAGTACTTC
CDR3 protein: CASSSGLGTYEQYF

D gene: NA
J gene: TRBJ1-1
clone size: NA
V gene: TRBV13
CDR3 DNA: TGTGCCAGCAGCTTAGATGGGCAGCTGAACACTGAAGCTTTCTTT
CDR3 protein: CASSLDGQLNTEAFF

D gene: TRBD2
J gene: TRBJ2-5
clone size: NA
V gene: TRBV27
CDR3 DNA: TGTGCCAGCAGTCCCGGGACTAGCGGGCACCAAGAGACCCAGTACTTC
CDR3 protein: CASSPGTSGHQETQYF

D gene: TRBD1
J gene: TRBJ2-7
clone size: NA
V gene: TRBV19
CDR3 DNA: TGTGCCAGTAGTATCACCGGGACAGGGGCCTACGAGCAGTACTTC
CDR3 protein: CASSITGTGAYEQYF

D gene: NA
J gene: TRBJ2-7
clone size: NA
V gene: TRBV11-2
CDR3 DNA: TGTGCCAGCAGCTTAGGAGACAGTGGCGCTGGCTACGAGCAGTACTTC
CDR3 protein: CASSLGDSGAGYEQYF

D gene: TRBD1
J gene: TRBJ1-5
clone size: once
V gene: TRBV28
CDR3 DNA: TGTGCCAGCAGTTTTTTTTCAGGGGGAGGAGGTCACCAGCCCCAGCATTTT
CDR3 protein: CASSFFSGGGGHQPQHF

D gene: NA
J gene: TRBJ2-4
clone size: NA
V gene: TRBV19
CDR3 DNA: TGTGCCAGTAGTATAGTCGCGTTAGCCAAAAACATTCAGTACTTC
CDR3 protein: CASSIVALAKNIQYF

D gene: TRBD2
J gene: TRBJ2-1
clone size: NA
V gene: TRBV7-9
CDR3 DNA: TGTGCCAGCAGCTACGGGACTAGCGGCACGAGCTCCTACAATGAGCAGTTCTTC
CDR3 protein: CASSYGTSGTSSYNEQFF

D gene: NA
J gene: TRBJ2-7
clone size: NA
V gene: TRBV27
CDR3 DNA: TGTGCCAGCAGTCTAAGCTCCAGGGATCTTCCCTACGAGCAGTACTTC
CDR3 protein: CASSLSSRDLPYEQYF

D gene: TRBD1
J gene: TRBJ1-4
clone size: NA
V gene: TRBV6-5
CDR3 DNA: TGTGCCAGCAGTTTCGGACAGGATGGAAAACTGTTTTTT
CDR3 protein: CASSFGQDGKLFF

D gene: TRBD1
J gene: TRBJ1-5
clone size: NA
V gene: TRBV2
CDR3 DNA: TGTGCCAGCATGAGGGACAGTAAAAGCAATCAGCCCCAGCATTTT
CDR3 protein: CASMRDSKSNQPQHF

D gene: NA
J gene: TRBJ2-1
clone size: few
V gene: TRBV28
CDR3 DNA: TGTGCCAGCAGTTCGGACAATGAGCAGTTCTTC
CDR3 protein: CASSSDNEQFF

D gene: NA
J gene: TRBJ2-5
clone size: NA
V gene: TRBV7-2
CDR3 DNA: TGTGCCAGCAGCTCCGATGGCGGGAAAACGGAGACCCAGTACTTC
CDR3 protein: CASSSDGGKTETQYF

D gene: TRBD1
J gene: TRBJ2-7
clone size: NA
V gene: TRBV2
CDR3 DNA: TGTGCCAGCAGTGAAGGACAGGGTGACGAGCAGTACTTC
CDR3 protein: CASSEGQGDEQYF

D gene: NA
J gene: TRBJ2-2
clone size: NA
V gene: TRBV4-3
CDR3 DNA: TGCGCCAGCAGCCAGCCGGGCCCTCTGGGATTCACCGGGGAGCTGTTTTTT
CDR3 protein: CASSQPGPLGFTGELFF

D gene: NA
J gene: TRBJ2-5
clone size: NA
V gene: TRBV7-8
CDR3 DNA: TGTGCCAGCAGTAGAGGGCAAGAGACCCAGTACTTC
CDR3 protein: CASSRGQETQYF

D gene: TRBD2
J gene: TRBJ2-2
clone size: NA
V gene: TRBV2
CDR3 DNA: TGTGCCAGCAGGACGGGACTAGCTGCCGGGGAGCTGTTTTTT
CDR3 protein: CASRTGLAAGELFF

D gene: TRBD2
J gene: TRBJ2-3
clone size: NA
V gene: TRBV5-4
CDR3 DNA: TGTGCCAGCAGCAAGGGGACTAGCGGGAGTACGCAGTATTTT
CDR3 protein: CASSKGTSGSTQYF

D gene: NA
J gene: TRBJ1-5
clone size: NA
V gene: TRBV28
CDR3 DNA: TGTGCCAGCAGAGATTATAGCAATCAGCCCCAGCATTTT
CDR3 protein: CASRDYSNQPQHF

D gene: NA
J gene: TRBJ2-3
clone size: once
V gene: TRBV19
CDR3 DNA: TGTGCCAGTAGTATATCAACGGATCGACAGTATTTT
CDR3 protein: CASSISTDRQYF

D gene: NA
J gene: TRBJ1-2
clone size: NA
V gene: TRBV7-2
CDR3 DNA: TGTGCCAGCAGCTTAGTTTCTCAGGGCCGTGGCTACACCTTC
CDR3 protein: CASSLVSQGRGYTF

D gene: TRBD1
J gene: TRBJ2-3
clone size: NA
V gene: TRBV19
CDR3 DNA: TGTGCCAGTAGTCTCGGACAGGGGGCCACAGATACGCAGTATTTT
CDR3 protein: CASSLGQGATDTQYF

D gene: NA
J gene: TRBJ2-7
clone size: NA
V gene: TRBV28
CDR3 DNA: TGTGCCAGCAGCTCTAAGCTTAGGGGCTACGAGCAGTACTTC
CDR3 protein: CASSSKLRGYEQYF

D gene: TRBD1
J gene: TRBJ1-5
clone size: NA
V gene: TRBV5-6
CDR3 DNA: TGTGCCAGCAGCTTGGGGCAGGGGGCTTATCAGCCCCAGCATTTT
CDR3 protein: CASSLGQGAYQPQHF

D gene: NA
J gene: TRBJ2-7
clone size: NA
V gene: TRBV27
CDR3 DNA: TGTGCCAGCAGTTTATCACTTAGGGGGGGCGAGCAGTACTTC
CDR3 protein: CASSLSLRGGEQYF

D gene: NA
J gene: TRBJ2-7
clone size: NA
V gene: TRBV15
CDR3 DNA: TGTGCCACCAGTGCATCTCAGTCTAACTACGAGCAGTACTTC
CDR3 protein: CATSASQSNYEQYF

D gene: TRBD2
J gene: TRBJ2-7
clone size: NA
V gene: TRBV6-5
CDR3 DNA: TGTGCCAGCAGTCGTATAGCGGGAGGAAGCTACGAGCAGTACTTC
CDR3 protein: CASSRIAGGSYEQYF

D gene: NA
J gene: TRBJ2-3
clone size: NA
V gene: TRBV27
CDR3 DNA: TGTGCCAGCAGTTCATCGGGACTGAGCACAGATACGCAGTATTTT
CDR3 protein: CASSSSGLSTDTQYF

D gene: NA
J gene: TRBJ1-5
clone size: NA
V gene: TRBV7-9
CDR3 DNA: TGTGCCAGCAGCTTCGGTATCAATCAGCCCCAGCATTTT
CDR3 protein: CASSFGINQPQHF

D gene: TRBD2
J gene: TRBJ2-5
clone size: NA
V gene: TRBV5-6
CDR3 DNA: TGTGCCAGCAGTGGGTCGTTTCTAGCGGTCCAAGAGACCCAGTACTTC
CDR3 protein: CASSGSFLAVQETQYF

D gene: NA
J gene: TRBJ1-2
clone size: NA
V gene: TRBV7-5
CDR3 DNA: TGTGCCAGAAGCTTAGGCCGGATGTATGGCTACACCTTC
CDR3 protein: CARSLGRMYGYTF